Listed here are 10 T cell receptor beta chains from one sample, sequenced in a study of graft-versus-host responses after intestinal transplantation. Clones were read by immunoSEQ multiplex PCR, and TCRdb kept only the in-frame ones, dropping some. In the table there are 27,000 or so clones, 82% of which are singletons. Their antigens remain unidentified. This sample comprised unstimulated CD4+ T cells sorted from spleen or lymph node cells, obtained before intestinal transplant. These receptors all come from a human donor who received an intestinal transplant.

This clone appeared a single time. The chain joins TRBV5-6 to TRBJ1-1, with a possible D match to TRBD1 (6 bases). The germline V gene encodes CDR1 SGHDT and CDR2 YYEEEE. The CDR3 has 15 residues. Trimming took off 1 base at V and 3 bases at J, with 13 bases between the two ends. The CDR3 sequence: CASSLIGGADTEAFF. CDR3 bases: TGTGCCAGCAGCTTGATCGGGGGGGCTGACACTGAAGCTTTCTTT. Full variable domain (rest looked up from reference TRBV5-6 and TRBJ1-1): DAGVTQSPTHLIKTRGQQVTLRCSPKSGHDTVSWYQQALGQGPQFIFQYYEEEERQRGNFPDRFSGHQFPNYSSELNVNALLLGDSALYLCASSLIGGADTEAFFGQGTRLTVV.

In this sample, this clone turned up a few times. The chain is built from TRBV6-1 and TRBJ2-7; 7 bases match TRBD1. Per germline, CDR1 MNHNS and CDR2 SASEGT. This CDR3 has 14 residues. V gave up 8 bases and J gave up 2 bases; unmatched junction bases: 9. CDR3 residues: CASLTGVGPYEQYF. CDR3 nucleotide sequence: TGTGCCAGCTTAACAGGGGTGGGGCCCTACGAGCAGTACTTC.

This clone was counted a single time. This sequence joins TRBV10-2 and TRBJ2-3; 9 nucleotides match TRBD2. This CDR3 comprises 16 residues. Germline V gene sequence: CDR1 WSHSY, CDR2 SAAADI. V gave up 6 bases and J gave up 2 bases; unmatched junction bases: 9. CDR3 residues: CASRWASGNPTDTQYF. CDR3 sequence (DNA): TGCGCCAGCAGGTGGGCTAGCGGGAATCCCACAGATACGCAGTATTTT.

This chain joins TRBV9 and TRBJ2-7; tentative D call: TRBD1 (6 bases). The CDR3 has 14 amino acids. Germline V gives CDR1 SGDLS, CDR2 YYNGEE. Deletions cut 0 bases from V and 2 bases from J, with 9 bases between. The CDR3 nucleotides are TGTGCCAGCAGCGTAGCGGGACAAACCTACGAGCAGTACTTC. This encodes CASSVAGQTYEQYF.

The chain is built from TRBV6-5 and TRBJ1-5; 9 bases are a match to TRBD1. The CDR3 is made up of 15 amino acids. J gave up 3 bases and V 6 bases, and 6 bases lay outside the gene matches. Germline V gene sequence: CDR1 MNHEY, CDR2 SVGAGI. CDR3 region: CASRTGQGNNQPQHF. CDR3 sequence (DNA): TGTGCCAGCAGAACGGGACAGGGAAACAATCAGCCCCAGCATTTT.

The CDR3 here is CASSARTGGAYQPQHF. CDR3 sequence (DNA): TGTGCCAGCAGCGCTCGGACAGGGGGCGCCTATCAGCCCCAGCATTTT. The chain is built from TRBV2 and TRBJ1-5; 11 bases align to TRBD1. V lost 6 bases and J lost 5; bases outside the gene matches: 9. CDR1 and CDR2 from the germline V gene are SNHLY and FYNNEI. The CDR3 consists of 16 residues.

The V gene is TRBV11-2, the J gene TRBJ2-3; 12 bases fit TRBD2. This CDR3 has 16 residues. Germline-derived CDR1 and CDR2 are SGHAT and FQNNGV. J lost 2 bases, V lost 6 bases, and 6 bases had no gene match. The CDR3 region is CASRLTSGGNTDTQYF. The CDR3 DNA follows: TGTGCCAGCAGATTGACTAGCGGGGGTAACACAGATACGCAGTATTTT.

The CDR3 DNA reads TGTGCCAGCAGCGAGTGGAGGGGAGATGGAAACACTGAAGCTTTCTTT. The encoded protein is CASSEWRGDGNTEAFF. The gene calls are TRBV11-3 and TRBJ1-1; maybe TRBD1 (5 bases). The CDR3 length is 16 residues. V was trimmed by 5 bases and J by 2 bases, leaving 18 bases between them. The V gene's germline CDR1 is SGHNT and CDR2 YENEEA. The variable domain in full, with the rest retrieved from reference TRBV11-3 and TRBJ1-1, is EAGVVQSPRYKIIEKKQPVAFWCNPISGHNTLYWYLQNLGQGPELLIRYENEEAVDDSQLPKDRFSAERLKGVDSTLKIQPAELGDSAVYLCASSEWRGDGNTEAFFGQGTRLTVV.

For this clone: Different DNA sequences within this sample yield the same CDR3. The rearrangement joins TRBV7-6 to TRBJ1-5; D might be TRBD1 (5 bases). Trimming left V 5 bases short and J 7 bases short, with 12 bases between. The CDR3 consists of 13 residues. CDR1 and CDR2 (germline): SGHVS, FNYEAQ. The CDR3 DNA is TGTGCCAGCAGCCTAGGCCCAGGGCAGCCCCAGCATTTT. This sequence encodes CASSLGPGQPQHF.

V usage is TRBV6-4 and J usage is TRBJ2-3, with D perhaps given as TRBD1 or TRBD2 (6 bases each). V dropped 4 bases and J dropped 3 bases, with 14 bases sitting between them. The CDR3 runs to 15 residues. CDR1 is MRHNA and CDR2 is SNTAGT in the germline V gene. CDR3 in amino acids: CASSGTGAKTDTQYF. The CDR3 bases are TGTGCCAGCAGTGGAACGGGGGCGAAGACAGATACGCAGTATTTT.